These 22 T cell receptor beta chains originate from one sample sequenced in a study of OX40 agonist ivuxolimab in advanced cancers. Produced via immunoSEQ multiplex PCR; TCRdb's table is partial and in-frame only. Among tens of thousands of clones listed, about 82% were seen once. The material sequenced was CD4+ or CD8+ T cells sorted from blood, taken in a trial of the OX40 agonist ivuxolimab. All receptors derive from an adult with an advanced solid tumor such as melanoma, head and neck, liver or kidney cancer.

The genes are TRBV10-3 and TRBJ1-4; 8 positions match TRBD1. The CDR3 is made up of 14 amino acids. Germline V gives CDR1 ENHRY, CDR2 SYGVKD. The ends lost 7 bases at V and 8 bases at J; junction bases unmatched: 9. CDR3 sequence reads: CAITPGQDTEKLFF. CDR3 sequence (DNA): TGTGCCATCACCCCGGGACAGGACACGGAAAAACTGTTTTTT.

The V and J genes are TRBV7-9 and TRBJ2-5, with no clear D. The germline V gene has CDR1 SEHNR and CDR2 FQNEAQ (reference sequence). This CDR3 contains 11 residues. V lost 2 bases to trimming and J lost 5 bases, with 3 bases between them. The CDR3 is CASSLQETQYF. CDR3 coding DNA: TGTGCCAGCAGCTTACAGGAGACCCAGTACTTC.

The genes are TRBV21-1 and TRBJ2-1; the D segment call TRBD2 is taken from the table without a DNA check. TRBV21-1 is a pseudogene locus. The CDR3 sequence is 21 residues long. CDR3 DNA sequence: TGTGCCAGCAGATCCCAAAATGAACTAGCGGGAGTACCACTAAATTACAATGAGCAGTTCTTC. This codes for CASRSQNELAGVPLNYNEQFF.

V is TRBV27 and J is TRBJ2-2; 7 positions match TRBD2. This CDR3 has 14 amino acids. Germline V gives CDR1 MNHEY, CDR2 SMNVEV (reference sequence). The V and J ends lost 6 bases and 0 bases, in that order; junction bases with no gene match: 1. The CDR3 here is CASRGGTNTGELFF. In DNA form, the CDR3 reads TGTGCCAGCAGGGGAGGGACGAACACCGGGGAGCTGTTTTTT.

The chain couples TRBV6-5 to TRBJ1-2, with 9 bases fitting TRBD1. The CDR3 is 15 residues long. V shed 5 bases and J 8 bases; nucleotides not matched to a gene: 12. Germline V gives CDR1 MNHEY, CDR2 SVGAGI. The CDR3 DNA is TGTGCCAGCAGTCGATCCCTACAGGGGGCGGGCGGCTACACCTTC. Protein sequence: CASSRSLQGAGGYTF.

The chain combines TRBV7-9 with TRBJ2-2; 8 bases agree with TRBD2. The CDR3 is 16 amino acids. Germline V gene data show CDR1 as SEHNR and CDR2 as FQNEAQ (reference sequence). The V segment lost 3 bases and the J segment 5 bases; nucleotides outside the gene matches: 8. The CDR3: CASSFLGGRRTGELFF. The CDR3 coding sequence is TGTGCCAGCAGCTTCCTTGGCGGGAGGAGGACCGGGGAGCTGTTTTTT.

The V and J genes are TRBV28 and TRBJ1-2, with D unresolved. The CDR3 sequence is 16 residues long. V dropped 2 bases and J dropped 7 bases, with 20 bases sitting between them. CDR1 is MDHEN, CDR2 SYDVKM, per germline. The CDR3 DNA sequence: TGTGCCAGCAGTTTAGTCAGGAAGGTATCGTGGAGTGGCTACACCTTC. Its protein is CASSLVRKVSWSGYTF.

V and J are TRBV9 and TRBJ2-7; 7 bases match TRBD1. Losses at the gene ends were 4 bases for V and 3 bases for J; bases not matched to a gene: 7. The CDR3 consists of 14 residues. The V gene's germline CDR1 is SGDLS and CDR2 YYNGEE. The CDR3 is CASSQKQGFYEQYF. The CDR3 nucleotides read TGTGCCAGCAGCCAGAAACAGGGGTTCTACGAGCAGTACTTC.

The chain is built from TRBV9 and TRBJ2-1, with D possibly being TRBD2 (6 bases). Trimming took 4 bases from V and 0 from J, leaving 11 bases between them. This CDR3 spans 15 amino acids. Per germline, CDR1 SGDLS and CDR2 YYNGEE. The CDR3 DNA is TGTGCCAGCAGCAGCGGGCATAGCTCCTACAATGAGCAGTTCTTC. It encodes CASSSGHSSYNEQFF.

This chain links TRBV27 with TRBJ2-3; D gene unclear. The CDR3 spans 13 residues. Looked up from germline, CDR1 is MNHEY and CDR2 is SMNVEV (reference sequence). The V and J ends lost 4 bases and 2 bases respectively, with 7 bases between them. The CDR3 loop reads CASSSSYTDTQYF. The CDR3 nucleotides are TGTGCCAGCAGTTCGAGTTACACAGATACGCAGTATTTT.

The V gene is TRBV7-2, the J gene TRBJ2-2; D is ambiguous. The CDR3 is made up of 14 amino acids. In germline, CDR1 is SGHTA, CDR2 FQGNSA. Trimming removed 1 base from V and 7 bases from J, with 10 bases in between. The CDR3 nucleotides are TGTGCCAGCAGCTTAGGAAGCGTCGGCGGGGAGCTGTTTTTT. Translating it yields CASSLGSVGGELFF.

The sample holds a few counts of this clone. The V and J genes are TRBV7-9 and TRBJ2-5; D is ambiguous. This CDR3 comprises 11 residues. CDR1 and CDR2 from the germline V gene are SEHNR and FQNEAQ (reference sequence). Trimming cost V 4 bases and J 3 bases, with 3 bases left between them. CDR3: CASSSEETQYF. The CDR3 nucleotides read TGTGCCAGCAGCTCGGAAGAGACCCAGTACTTC.

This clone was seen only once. The CDR3 sequence is CASSFRAGDTDTQYF. In DNA, the CDR3 is TGTGCCAGCAGCTTTAGAGCGGGGGACACAGATACGCAGTATTTT. This chain connects TRBV11-2 to TRBJ2-3; TRBD2 agrees at 8 bases. CDR1 is SGHAT and CDR2 is FQNNGV in the germline V gene. With 3 bases clipped from V and 2 bases from J, the junction kept 4 bases outside the gene matches. This CDR3 has 15 residues.

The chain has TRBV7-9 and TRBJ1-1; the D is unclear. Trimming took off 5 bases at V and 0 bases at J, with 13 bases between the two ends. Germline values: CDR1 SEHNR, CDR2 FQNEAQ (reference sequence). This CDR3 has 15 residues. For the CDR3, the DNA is TGTGCCAGCAGCCCCCGGGCCCCAGTGAACACTGAAGCTTTCTTT. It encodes CASSPRAPVNTEAFF. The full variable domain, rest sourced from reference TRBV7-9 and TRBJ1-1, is DTGVSQNPRHKITKRGQNVTFRCDPISEHNRLYWYRQTLGQGPEFLTYFQNEAQLEKSRLLSDRFSAERPKGSFSTLEIQRTEQGDSAMYLCASSPRAPVNTEAFFGQGTRLTVV.

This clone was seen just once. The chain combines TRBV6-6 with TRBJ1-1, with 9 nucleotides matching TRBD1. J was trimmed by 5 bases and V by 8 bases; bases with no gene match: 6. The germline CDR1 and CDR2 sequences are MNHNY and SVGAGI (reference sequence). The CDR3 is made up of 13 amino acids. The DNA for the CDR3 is TGTGCCAGCCGATCCGGACAGGGGACTGAAGCTTTCTTT. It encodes CASRSGQGTEAFF.

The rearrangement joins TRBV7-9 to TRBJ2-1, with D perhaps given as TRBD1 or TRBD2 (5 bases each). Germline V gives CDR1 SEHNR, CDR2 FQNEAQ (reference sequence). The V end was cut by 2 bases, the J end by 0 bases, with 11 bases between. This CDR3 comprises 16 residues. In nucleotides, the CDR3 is TGTGCCAGCAGCTTATATGCAGGGACCTCCTACAATGAGCAGTTCTTC. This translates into CASSLYAGTSYNEQFF.

The CDR3 DNA follows: TGTGCCAGCAGTTTCCGGACAGGGGGTAGCAATCAGCCCCAGCATTTT. It yields the protein CASSFRTGGSNQPQHF. The chain combines TRBV28 with TRBJ1-5; 10 nucleotides match TRBD1. Germline CDR1 MDHEN, CDR2 SYDVKM. This CDR3 comprises 16 residues. The J segment lost 0 bases and the V segment lost 3 bases, leaving 2 bases of the junction unmatched. Filled out from reference TRBV28 and TRBJ1-5, the complete variable domain reads DVKVTQSSRYLVKRTGEKVFLECVQDMDHENMFWYRQDPGLGLRLIYFSYDVKMKEKGDIPEGYSVSREKKERFSLILESASTNQTSMYLCASSFRTGGSNQPQHFGDGTRLSIL.

The CDR3 region is CASTTLGGVPYNEQFF. The CDR3 bases are TGTGCCAGCACCACCCTGGGGGGTGTCCCCTACAATGAGCAGTTCTTC. This chain connects TRBV7-3 to TRBJ2-1; possibly TRBD2 for D (6 bases). Looked up from germline, CDR1 is SGHTA and CDR2 is FQGTGA. Trimming cost V 7 bases and J 2 bases, with 18 bases left between them. The CDR3 covers 16 residues.

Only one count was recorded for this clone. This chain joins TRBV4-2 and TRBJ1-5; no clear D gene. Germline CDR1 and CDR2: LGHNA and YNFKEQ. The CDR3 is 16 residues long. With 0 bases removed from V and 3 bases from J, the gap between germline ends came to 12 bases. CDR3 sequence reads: CASSQDLIALNQPQHF. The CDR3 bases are TGTGCCAGCAGCCAAGATCTTATAGCCCTCAATCAGCCCCAGCATTTT.

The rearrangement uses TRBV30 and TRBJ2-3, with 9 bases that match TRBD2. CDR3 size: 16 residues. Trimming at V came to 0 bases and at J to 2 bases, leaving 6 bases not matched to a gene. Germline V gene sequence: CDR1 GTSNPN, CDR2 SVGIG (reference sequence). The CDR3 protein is CAWSVRAGGNTDTQYF. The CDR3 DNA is TGTGCCTGGAGTGTACGAGCGGGAGGAAACACAGATACGCAGTATTTT.

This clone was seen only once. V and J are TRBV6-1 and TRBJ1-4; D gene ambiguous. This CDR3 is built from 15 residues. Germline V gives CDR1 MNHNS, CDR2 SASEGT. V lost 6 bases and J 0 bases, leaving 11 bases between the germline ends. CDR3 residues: CASRSLIATNEKLFF. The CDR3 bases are TGTGCCAGCAGGTCCCTGATTGCAACTAATGAAAAACTGTTTTTT.

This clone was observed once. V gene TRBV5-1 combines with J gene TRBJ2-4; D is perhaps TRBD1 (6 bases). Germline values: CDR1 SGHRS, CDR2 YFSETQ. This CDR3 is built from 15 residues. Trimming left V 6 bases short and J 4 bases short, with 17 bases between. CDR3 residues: CASTQTTGQKNIQYF. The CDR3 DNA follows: TGCGCCAGCACCCAAACCACGGGACAAAAAAACATTCAGTACTTC.